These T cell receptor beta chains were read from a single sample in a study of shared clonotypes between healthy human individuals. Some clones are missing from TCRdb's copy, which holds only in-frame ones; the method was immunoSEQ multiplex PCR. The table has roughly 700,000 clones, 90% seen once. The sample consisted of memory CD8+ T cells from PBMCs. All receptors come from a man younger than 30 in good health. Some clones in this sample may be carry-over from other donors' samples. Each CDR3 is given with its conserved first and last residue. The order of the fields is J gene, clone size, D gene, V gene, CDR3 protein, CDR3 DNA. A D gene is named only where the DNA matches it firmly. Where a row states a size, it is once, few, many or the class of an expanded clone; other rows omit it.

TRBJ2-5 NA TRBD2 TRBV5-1 CASSLDDGLAGGQETQYF TGCGCCAGCAGCTTGGACGATGGACTAGCGGGAGGGCAAGAGACCCAGTACTTC
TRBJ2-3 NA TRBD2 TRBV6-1 CASRKRESDTQYF TGTGCCAGCAGAAAGCGGGAGTCAGATACGCAGTATTTT
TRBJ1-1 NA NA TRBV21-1 CASSTGTELELNTEAFF TGTGCCAGCAGTACGGGGACAGAGCTGGAACTGAACACTGAAGCTTTCTTT
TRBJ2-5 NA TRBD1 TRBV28 CASEERQGFQETQYF TGTGCCAGCGAAGAACGACAGGGCTTCCAAGAGACCCAGTACTTC
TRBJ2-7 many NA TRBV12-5 CASGFDKHYEQYF TGTGCTAGTGGTTTTGACAAACACTACGAGCAGTACTTC
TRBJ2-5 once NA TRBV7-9 CASSHSQGWETQYF TGTGCCAGCAGCCACAGCCAGGGATGGGAGACCCAGTACTTC
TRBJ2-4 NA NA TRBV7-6 CASSLGRGQGQANIQYF TGTGCCAGCAGCTTAGGGAGGGGGCAGGGTCAGGCAAACATTCAGTACTTC
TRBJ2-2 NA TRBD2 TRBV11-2 CASSPGRSGRVPWTGELFF TGTGCCAGCAGCCCCGGGCGTAGCGGGAGGGTCCCGTGGACCGGGGAGCTGTTTTTT
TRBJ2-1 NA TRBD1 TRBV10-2 CASSEFPRDRGEDEQFF TGCGCCAGCAGTGAGTTTCCCCGGGACAGGGGTGAAGATGAGCAGTTCTTC
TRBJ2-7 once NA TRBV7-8 CASSARDTYEQYF TGTGCCAGCAGCGCCCGGGACACCTACGAGCAGTACTTC
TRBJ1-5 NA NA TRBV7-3 CASSLLSPDPQHF TGTGCCAGCAGCCTTTTATCTCCAGATCCCCAGCATTTT
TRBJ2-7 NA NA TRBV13 CASSPITNTGLYEQYF TGTGCCAGCAGCCCAATAACCAACACAGGGCTCTACGAGCAGTACTTC
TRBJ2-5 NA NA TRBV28 CASSIEEWVQETQYF TGTGCCAGCAGTATAGAGGAGTGGGTCCAAGAGACCCAGTACTTC
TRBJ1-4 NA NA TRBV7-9 CASSRPPALTNEKLFF TGTGCCAGCAGCCGTCCACCGGCCTTAACTAATGAAAAACTGTTTTTT
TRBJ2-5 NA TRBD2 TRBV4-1 CASSQPGGPRETQYF TGCGCCAGCAGCCAGCCGGGAGGGCCACGAGAGACCCAGTACTTC
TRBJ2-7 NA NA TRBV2 CASSGGYEQYF TGTGCCAGCTCTGGGGGATACGAGCAGTACTTC
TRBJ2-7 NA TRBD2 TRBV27 CASSPLPRLAHYEQYF TGTGCCAGCAGTCCACTTCCCCGACTAGCGCACTACGAGCAGTACTTC
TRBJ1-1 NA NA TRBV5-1 CASSLAKPVMNTEAFF TGCGCCAGCAGCTTGGCAAAACCCGTTATGAACACTGAAGCTTTCTTT
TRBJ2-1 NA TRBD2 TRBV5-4 CASSLAGLAGGYSYNEQFF TGTGCCAGCAGCTTGGCCGGACTAGCGGGAGGGTATTCCTACAATGAGCAGTTCTTC
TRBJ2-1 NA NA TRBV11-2 CASSLVGESYYNEQFF TGTGCCAGCAGCTTAGTAGGGGAAAGCTACTACAATGAGCAGTTCTTC
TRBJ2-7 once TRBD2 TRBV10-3 CAISPLARGDEQYF TGTGCCATCAGCCCACTAGCGAGGGGCGACGAGCAGTACTTC
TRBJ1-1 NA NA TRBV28 CASSPLMNTEAFF TGTGCCAGCAGCCCCTTGATGAACACTGAAGCTTTCTTT
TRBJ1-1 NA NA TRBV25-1 CASSGGWGTPEAFF TGTGCCAGCAGTGGAGGGTGGGGCACGCCTGAAGCTTTCTTT